This T cell receptor (beta chain) was sequenced in a study of spatial heterogeneity in lung cancer. Study-wide context: Available follow-up PBMC samples were sequenced, at a median of about two years post-resection. Beta-chain sequences consistently outnumbered alpha-chain sequences in detection.

Time point defined: blood at routine non-recurrence follow-up after resection. Unsorted samples of tumor, nontumor lung or frozen PBMC had their whole RNA sequenced. Each TCR cDNA molecule carried a unique molecular identifier. TCRdb passed the 5' RACE reads through MiXCR, listing each CDR3 protein once. The repertoire holds 50,000 or so distinct CDR3 sequences, with 12% as singletons. The clonotype comes from a male donor with early-stage non-small cell lung cancer. The sample in question was PBMCs, obtained at follow-up.

DNA of the CDR3: TGTGCCAGCAGCTCCGGGACAGGGGTGACGGAGACCCAGTACTTC. Amino acid sequence: CASSSGTGVTETQYF. The chain joins TRBV11-3 to TRBJ2-5; the match to TRBD1 covers 10 bases. The CDR3 loop spans 15 amino acids. Trimming removed 4 bases from V and 5 bases from J; junction bases left unmatched: 7. CDR1 is SGHNT, CDR2 YENEEA, per germline.